This T cell receptor (beta chain) derives from a study of cytomegalovirus exposure and HLA in healthy donors. Notes on the study in general: First-cohort TCR clusters tended to co-occur in the approximately 110 validation repertoires, a later analysis found.

The donors were members of the validation cohort comprising approximately 110 subjects, separate from the roughly 650-subject first cohort. Concerning this clone: Antigen: not known.

Profiled with immunoSEQ multiplex PCR; TCRdb holds only in-frame clones, not every one. The top ten hold around 2.4% of the sample, which has some 65,000 clones, 96% seen once. With 3 bases removed from V and 9 bases from J, the gap between germline ends came to 14 bases. Per germline, CDR1 MDHEN and CDR2 SYDVKM. This CDR3 is built from 13 residues. The TCR originated in a man between 18 and 29 years old in good health and CMV-seronegative. The sequenced material came from PBMCs. The chain carries TRBV28 and TRBJ1-2; D unresolved. The CDR3, as DNA: TGTGCCAGCAGTTTTATGAGCACTATGAGCTACACCTTC. Translation: CASSFMSTMSYTF.